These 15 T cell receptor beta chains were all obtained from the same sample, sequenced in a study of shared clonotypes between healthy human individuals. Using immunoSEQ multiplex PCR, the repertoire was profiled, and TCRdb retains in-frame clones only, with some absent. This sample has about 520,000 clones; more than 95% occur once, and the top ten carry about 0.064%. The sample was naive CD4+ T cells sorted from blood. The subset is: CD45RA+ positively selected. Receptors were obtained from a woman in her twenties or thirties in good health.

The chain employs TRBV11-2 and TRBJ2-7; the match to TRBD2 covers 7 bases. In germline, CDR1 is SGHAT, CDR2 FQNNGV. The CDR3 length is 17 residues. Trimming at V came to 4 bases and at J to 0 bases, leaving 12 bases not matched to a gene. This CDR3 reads CASSSVGGKPSSYEQYF. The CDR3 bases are TGTGCCAGCAGCTCGGTGGGAGGGAAGCCCAGCTCCTACGAGCAGTACTTC.

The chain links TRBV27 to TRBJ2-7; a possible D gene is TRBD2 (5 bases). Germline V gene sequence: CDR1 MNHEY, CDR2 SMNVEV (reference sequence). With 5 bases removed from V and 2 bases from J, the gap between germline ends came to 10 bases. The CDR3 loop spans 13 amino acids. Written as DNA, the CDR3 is TGTGCCAGCAGTCTGGACTTAACCTACGAGCAGTACTTC. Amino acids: CASSLDLTYEQYF.

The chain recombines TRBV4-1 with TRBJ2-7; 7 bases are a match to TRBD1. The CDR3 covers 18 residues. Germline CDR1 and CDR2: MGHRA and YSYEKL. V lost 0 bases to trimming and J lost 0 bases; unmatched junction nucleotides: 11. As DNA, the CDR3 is TGCGCCAGCAGCCAAGATCTGTCGCAGGGGGTTTTCTCCTACGAGCAGTACTTC. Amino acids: CASSQDLSQGVFSYEQYF.

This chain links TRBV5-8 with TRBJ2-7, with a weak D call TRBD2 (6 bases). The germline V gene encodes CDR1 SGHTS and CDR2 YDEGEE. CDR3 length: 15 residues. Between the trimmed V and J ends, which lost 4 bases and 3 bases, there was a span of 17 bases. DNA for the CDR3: TGTGCCAGCAGCCTGGTTGGGCAGGGACTCTACGAGCAGTACTTC. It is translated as CASSLVGQGLYEQYF.

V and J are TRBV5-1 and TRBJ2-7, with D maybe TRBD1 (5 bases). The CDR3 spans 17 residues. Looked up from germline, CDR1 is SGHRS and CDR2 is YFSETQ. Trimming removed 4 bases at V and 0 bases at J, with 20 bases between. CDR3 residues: CASSQGWGLGASYEQYF. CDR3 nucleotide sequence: TGCGCCAGCAGCCAAGGGTGGGGATTAGGGGCCTCCTACGAGCAGTACTTC.

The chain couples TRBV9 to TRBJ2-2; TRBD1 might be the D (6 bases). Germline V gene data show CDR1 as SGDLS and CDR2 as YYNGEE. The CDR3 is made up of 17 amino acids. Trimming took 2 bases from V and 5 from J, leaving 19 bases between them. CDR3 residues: CASSVGPGHLGTGELFF. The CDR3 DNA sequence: TGTGCCAGCAGCGTTGGACCGGGACACCTTGGGACCGGGGAGCTGTTTTTT.

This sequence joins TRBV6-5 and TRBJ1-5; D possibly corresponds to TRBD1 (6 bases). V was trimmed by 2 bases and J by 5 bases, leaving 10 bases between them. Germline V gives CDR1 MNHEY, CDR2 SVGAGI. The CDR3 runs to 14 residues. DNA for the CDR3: TGTGCCAGCAGTTACGGGTCAGGGGATCAGCCCCAGCATTTT. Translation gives CASSYGSGDQPQHF.

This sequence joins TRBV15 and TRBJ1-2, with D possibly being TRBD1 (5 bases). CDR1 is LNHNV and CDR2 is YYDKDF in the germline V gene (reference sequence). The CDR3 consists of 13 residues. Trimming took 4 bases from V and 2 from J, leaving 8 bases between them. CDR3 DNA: TGTGCCACCAGCAAGACAGTGAACTATGGCTACACCTTC. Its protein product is CATSKTVNYGYTF.

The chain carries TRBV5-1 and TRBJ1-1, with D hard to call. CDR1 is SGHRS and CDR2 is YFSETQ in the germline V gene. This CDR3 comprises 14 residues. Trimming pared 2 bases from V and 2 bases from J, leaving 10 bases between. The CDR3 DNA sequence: TGCGCCAGCAGCTTTAGTGAGAGAAACACTGAAGCTTTCTTT. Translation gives CASSFSERNTEAFF.

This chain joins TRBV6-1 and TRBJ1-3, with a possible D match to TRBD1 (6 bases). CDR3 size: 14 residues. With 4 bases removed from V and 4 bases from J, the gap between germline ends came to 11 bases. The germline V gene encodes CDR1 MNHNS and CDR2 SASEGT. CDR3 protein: CASSVQGSGNTIYF. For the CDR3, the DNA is TGTGCCAGCAGTGTACAGGGATCCGGAAACACCATATATTTT.

CDR3 residues: CAWSRQTQETQYF. Here the CDR3 DNA reads TGTGCCTGGAGCCGACAGACCCAAGAGACCCAGTACTTC. This chain links TRBV30 with TRBJ2-5, with D perhaps TRBD1 (5 bases). Germline V gives CDR1 GTSNPN, CDR2 SVGIG (reference sequence). This CDR3 is built from 13 residues. Trimming stripped 3 bases from V and 1 base from J, with 9 bases between.

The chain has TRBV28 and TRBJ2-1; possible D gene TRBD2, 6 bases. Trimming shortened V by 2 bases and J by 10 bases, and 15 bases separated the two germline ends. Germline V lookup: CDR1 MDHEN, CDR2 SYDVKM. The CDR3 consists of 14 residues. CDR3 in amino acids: CASSLLTGGAEQFF. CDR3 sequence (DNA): TGTGCCAGCAGTTTACTCACCGGCGGGGCAGAGCAGTTCTTC.

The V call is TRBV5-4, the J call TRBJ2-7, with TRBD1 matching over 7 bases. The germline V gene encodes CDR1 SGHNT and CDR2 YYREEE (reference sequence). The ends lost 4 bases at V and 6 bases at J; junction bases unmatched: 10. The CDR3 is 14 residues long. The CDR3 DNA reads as TGTGCCAGCAGCCCTGACAGGGCGAGGGTCGAGCAGTACTTC. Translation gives CASSPDRARVEQYF.

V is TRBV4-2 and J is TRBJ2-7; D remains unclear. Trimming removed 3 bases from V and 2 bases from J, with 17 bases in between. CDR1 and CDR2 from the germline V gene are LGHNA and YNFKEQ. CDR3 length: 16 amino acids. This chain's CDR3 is CASSHRNVRSAYEQYF. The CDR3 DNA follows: TGTGCCAGCAGCCACCGGAACGTACGTTCGGCCTACGAGCAGTACTTC.

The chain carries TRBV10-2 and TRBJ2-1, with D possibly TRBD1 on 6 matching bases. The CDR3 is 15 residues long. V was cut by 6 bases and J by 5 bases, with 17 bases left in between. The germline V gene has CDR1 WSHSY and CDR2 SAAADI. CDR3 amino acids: CASRSGHKGDNEQFF. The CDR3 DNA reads TGCGCCAGCAGATCGGGACACAAGGGAGACAATGAGCAGTTCTTC.